This TCR beta chain is drawn from a study of OX40 agonist ivuxolimab in advanced cancers. Whole-study results and caveats: Some of the nonresponding patients also showed low levels of normalized T-cell clonal expansion.

As regards this clone: The antigen is unknown.

Assay used: immunoSEQ multiplex PCR; TCRdb lists only in-frame clones, some missing. This repertoire shows around 90,000 clones, roughly 84% found once; its top ten account for 0.31%. The TCR sequence derives from an adult with an advanced solid tumor such as melanoma, head and neck, liver or kidney cancer. This sample comprised CD4+ or CD8+ T cells sorted from blood, obtained in a trial of the OX40 agonist ivuxolimab.

DNA of the CDR3: TGTGCCAGCAGCTTCAAGCGGGGGCCGTCCTACGAGCAGTACTTC. Protein: CASSFKRGPSYEQYF. The genes are TRBV7-2 and TRBJ2-7; TRBD2 matches 8 bases. The CDR3 extends over 15 amino acids. J was trimmed by 1 base and V by 3 bases; bases with no gene match: 5. Germline CDR1 is SGHTA and CDR2 is FQGNSA. The whole variable domain, remainder taken from reference TRBV7-2 and TRBJ2-7, is GAGVSQSPSNKVTEKGKDVELRCDPISGHTALYWYRQSLGQGLEFLIYFQGNSAPDKSGLPSDRFSAERTGGSVSTLTIQRTQQEDSAVYLCASSFKRGPSYEQYFGPGTRLTVT.